The next 5 T cell receptor beta chains were all read from a single sample in a study of PD-1 blockade in classical Hodgkin lymphoma. The protocol was immunoSEQ multiplex PCR, while the TCRdb copy is restricted to in-frame clones and leaves out a portion. Among roughly 25,000 clones listed, approximately 67% were seen once. Each patient's relapse followed autologous stem cell transplantation, and brentuximab vedotin exposure varied. The material sequenced was peripheral blood mononuclear cells (PBMCs), taken before the second cycle of nivolumab. All receptors come from a human donor with classical Hodgkin lymphoma.

This rearrangement joins TRBV28 to TRBJ1-1; unclear D gene. CDR3 length equals 12 residues. The germline CDR1 and CDR2 sequences are MDHEN and SYDVKM. The V gene lost 5 bases and the J gene lost 5 bases, with 9 bases spanning the gap. CDR3 nucleotide sequence: TGTGCCAGCAGTCTCCCGGGGACTGAAGCTTTCTTT. This sequence encodes CASSLPGTEAFF.

The chain uses TRBV6-1 and TRBJ2-7, with TRBD1 matching 8 bases. The junction had 6 bases not matched to a gene; V was cut back by 3 bases and J by 5 bases. Germline V gives CDR1 MNHNS, CDR2 SASEGT. The CDR3 length is 14 residues. Written as DNA, the CDR3 is TGTGCCAGCAGTGACGGAGACAGGGGCCACGAGCAGTACTTC. It translates to CASSDGDRGHEQYF.

The chain has TRBV30 and TRBJ1-4; weak D call: TRBD1 (5 bases). V was pared by 3 bases and J by 8 bases, with 19 bases between. Germline assignment: CDR1 GTSNPN and CDR2 SVGIG (reference sequence). The CDR3 covers 15 residues. CDR3 residues: CAWRGQGMSGEKLFF. CDR3 nucleotides: TGTGCCTGGAGGGGGCAGGGAATGAGCGGCGAAAAACTGTTTTTT.

The chain couples TRBV7-2 to TRBJ2-7; tentatively, D is TRBD2 (6 bases). The CDR3 runs to 15 residues. Germline lookup yields CDR1 SGHTA and CDR2 FQGNSA. V dropped 5 bases and J dropped 3 bases, with 17 bases sitting between them. CDR3 residues: CASSPEFSGFYEQYF. The CDR3 DNA follows: TGTGCCAGCAGCCCAGAGTTTAGCGGTTTCTACGAGCAGTACTTC.

This clone was detected only once. The chain couples TRBV4-1 to TRBJ2-7, with 9 bases fitting TRBD1. CDR3 size: 16 residues. V dropped 4 bases and J dropped 1; count of bases not matched to a gene: 8. Germline V CDR1 and CDR2: MGHRA, YSYEKL. The CDR3 sequence is CASSPKDRGQSYEQYF. CDR3 bases: TGCGCCAGCAGCCCGAAGGACAGGGGTCAATCCTACGAGCAGTACTTC.